The text below deals with one TCR beta chain. This sample was included in a study of cytomegalovirus exposure and HLA in healthy donors. The PCR used 60 Vbeta and 13 Jbeta primers. Profiled with immunoSEQ multiplex PCR; TCRdb holds only in-frame clones, not every one. Here the sample spans about 180,000 clones, roughly 85% being singletons. Sequencing used PBMCs. The receptor was isolated from a woman aged 40-49 years in good health and CMV-seronegative.

CDR3 DNA sequence: TGTGCCAGCAGCTTTAAGACAGGCGTCGACGAGCAGTACTTC. The encoded protein is CASSFKTGVDEQYF. The gene calls are TRBV7-9 and TRBJ2-7; a possible D gene is TRBD1 (6 bases). This CDR3 is 14 amino acids long. Per the germline V gene, CDR1 is SEHNR and CDR2 is FQNEAQ (reference sequence). V dropped 3 bases and J dropped 5 bases, with 14 bases sitting between them.